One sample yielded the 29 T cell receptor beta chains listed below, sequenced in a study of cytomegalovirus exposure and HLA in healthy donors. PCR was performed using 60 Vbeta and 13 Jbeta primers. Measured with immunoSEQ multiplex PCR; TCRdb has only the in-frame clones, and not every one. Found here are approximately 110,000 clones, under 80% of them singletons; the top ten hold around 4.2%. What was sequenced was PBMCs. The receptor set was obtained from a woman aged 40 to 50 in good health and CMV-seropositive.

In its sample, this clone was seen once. CDR3 in DNA: TGCGCCAGCAGCCCCGGGGGGGCCGGGGAGACCCAGTACTTC. Protein product: CASSPGGAGETQYF. This chain uses TRBV5-1 with TRBJ2-5, with 8 nucleotides matching TRBD2. There are 14 residues in the CDR3. With 4 bases clipped from V and 5 bases from J, the junction kept 7 bases outside the gene matches. Germline V gives CDR1 SGHRS, CDR2 YFSETQ.

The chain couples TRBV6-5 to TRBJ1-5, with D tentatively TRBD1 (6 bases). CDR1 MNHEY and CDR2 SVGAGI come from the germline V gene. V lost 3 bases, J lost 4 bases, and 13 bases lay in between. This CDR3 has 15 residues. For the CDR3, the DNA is TGTGCCAGCAGTTATTACGACAGGACAAATCAGCCCCAGCATTTT. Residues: CASSYYDRTNQPQHF.

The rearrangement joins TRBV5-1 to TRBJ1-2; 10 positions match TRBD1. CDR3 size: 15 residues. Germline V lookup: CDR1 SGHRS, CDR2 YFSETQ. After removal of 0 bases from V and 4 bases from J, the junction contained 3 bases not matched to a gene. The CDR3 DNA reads TGCGCCAGCAGCTTGGCCGGGACAGGGGTCTATGGCTACACCTTC. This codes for CASSLAGTGVYGYTF.

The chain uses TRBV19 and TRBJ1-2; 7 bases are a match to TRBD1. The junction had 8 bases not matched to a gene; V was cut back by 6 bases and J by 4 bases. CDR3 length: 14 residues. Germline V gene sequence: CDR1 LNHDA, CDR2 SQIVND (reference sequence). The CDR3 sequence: CASRMQGVLYGYTF. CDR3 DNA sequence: TGTGCCAGTAGAATGCAGGGGGTTCTCTATGGCTACACCTTC.

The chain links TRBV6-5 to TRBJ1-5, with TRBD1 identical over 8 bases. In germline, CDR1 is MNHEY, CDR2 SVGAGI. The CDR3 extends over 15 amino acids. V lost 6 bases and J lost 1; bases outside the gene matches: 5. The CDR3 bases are TGTGCCAGCAGCGACAGGGGCGTCAGCAATCAGCCCCAGCATTTT. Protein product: CASSDRGVSNQPQHF.

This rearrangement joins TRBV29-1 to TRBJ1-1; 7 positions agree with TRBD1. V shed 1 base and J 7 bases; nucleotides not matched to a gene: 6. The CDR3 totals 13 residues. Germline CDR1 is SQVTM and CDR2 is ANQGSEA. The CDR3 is CSVEVDRAGEAFF. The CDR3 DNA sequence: TGCAGCGTTGAAGTAGACAGGGCGGGTGAAGCTTTCTTT.

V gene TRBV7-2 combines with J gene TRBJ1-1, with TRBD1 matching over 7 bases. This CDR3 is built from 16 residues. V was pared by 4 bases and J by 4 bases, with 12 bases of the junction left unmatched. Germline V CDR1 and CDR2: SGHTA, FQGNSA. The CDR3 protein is CASSSARAGGGTEAFF. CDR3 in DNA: TGTGCCAGCAGCTCTGCCCGGGCAGGGGGAGGCACTGAAGCTTTCTTT.

This chain's CDR3 is CASSLAAGQGPKLFF. The CDR3 DNA is TGTGCCAGCAGCTTAGCGGCGGGACAGGGACCGAAACTGTTTTTT. The chain joins TRBV7-2 to TRBJ1-4, with 9 bases that match TRBD1. Germline CDR1 SGHTA, CDR2 FQGNSA. With 0 bases clipped from V and 11 bases from J, the junction kept 7 bases outside the gene matches. The CDR3 loop spans 15 amino acids. Supplemented by reference TRBV7-2 and TRBJ1-4, the full variable domain reads GAGVSQSPSNKVTEKGKDVELRCDPISGHTALYWYRQSLGQGLEFLIYFQGNSAPDKSGLPSDRFSAERTGGSVSTLTIQRTQQEDSAVYLCASSLAAGQGPKLFFGSGTQLSVL.

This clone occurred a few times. CDR3 in amino acids: CASSQRRKGWEAYEQYF. The CDR3 region has the DNA TGTGCCAGCAGTCAGAGAAGAAAAGGATGGGAGGCCTACGAGCAGTACTTC. The chain joins TRBV13 to TRBJ2-7; D might be TRBD2 (6 bases). V lost 6 bases and J lost 2, with 23 bases in between. This CDR3 has 17 residues. Germline V lookup: CDR1 PRHDT, CDR2 FYEKMQ (reference sequence).

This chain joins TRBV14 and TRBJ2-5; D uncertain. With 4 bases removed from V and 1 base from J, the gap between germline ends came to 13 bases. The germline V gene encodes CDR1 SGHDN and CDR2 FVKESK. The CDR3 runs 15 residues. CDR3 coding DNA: TGTGCCAGCAGCCTTGGGCTCCGAATCCAAGAGACCCAGTACTTC. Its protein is CASSLGLRIQETQYF.

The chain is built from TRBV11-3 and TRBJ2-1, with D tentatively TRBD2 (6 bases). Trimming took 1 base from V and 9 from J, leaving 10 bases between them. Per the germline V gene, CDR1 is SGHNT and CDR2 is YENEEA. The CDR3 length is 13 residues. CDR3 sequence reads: CASSLVPEGEQFF. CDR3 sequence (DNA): TGTGCCAGCAGCTTAGTCCCGGAGGGTGAGCAGTTCTTC. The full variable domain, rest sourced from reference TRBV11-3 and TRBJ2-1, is EAGVVQSPRYKIIEKKQPVAFWCNPISGHNTLYWYLQNLGQGPELLIRYENEEAVDDSQLPKDRFSAERLKGVDSTLKIQPAELGDSAVYLCASSLVPEGEQFFGPGTRLTVL.

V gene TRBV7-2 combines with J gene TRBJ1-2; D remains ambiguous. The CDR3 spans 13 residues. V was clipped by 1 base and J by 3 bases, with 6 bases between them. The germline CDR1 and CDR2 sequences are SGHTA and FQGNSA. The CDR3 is CASSLGAYYGYTF. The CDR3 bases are TGTGCCAGCAGCTTAGGGGCCTACTATGGCTACACCTTC.

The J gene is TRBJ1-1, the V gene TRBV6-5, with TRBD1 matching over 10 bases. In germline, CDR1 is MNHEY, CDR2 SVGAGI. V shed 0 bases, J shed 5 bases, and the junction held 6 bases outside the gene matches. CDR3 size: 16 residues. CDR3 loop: CASSYSGTGVGTEAFF. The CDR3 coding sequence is TGTGCCAGCAGTTACTCGGGGACAGGGGTGGGGACTGAAGCTTTCTTT.

CDR3: CATSRDPQGAEAFF. The CDR3 bases are TGTGCCACCAGCAGAGACCCACAGGGGGCTGAAGCTTTCTTT. The chain joins TRBV15 to TRBJ1-1; 8 bases are shared with TRBD1. Germline V CDR1 and CDR2: LNHNV, YYDKDF (reference sequence). The CDR3 spans 14 residues. The trim removed 0 bases at V and 6 bases at J, leaving 3 bases unmatched.

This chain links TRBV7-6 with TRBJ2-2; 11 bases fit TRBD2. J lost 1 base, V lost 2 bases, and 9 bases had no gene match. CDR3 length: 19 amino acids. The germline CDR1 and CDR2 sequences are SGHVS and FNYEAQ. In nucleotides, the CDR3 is TGTGCCAGCAGCTTACAGGCTAGCGGGGGGCCCATGAACACCGGGGAGCTGTTTTTT. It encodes CASSLQASGGPMNTGELFF.

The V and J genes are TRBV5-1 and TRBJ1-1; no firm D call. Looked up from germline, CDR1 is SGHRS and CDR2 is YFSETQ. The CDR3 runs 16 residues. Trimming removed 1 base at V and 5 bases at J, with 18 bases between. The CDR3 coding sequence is TGCGCCAGCAGCTTGAGTGAGGGAGTTTGGAAGACTGAAGCTTTCTTT. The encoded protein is CASSLSEGVWKTEAFF.

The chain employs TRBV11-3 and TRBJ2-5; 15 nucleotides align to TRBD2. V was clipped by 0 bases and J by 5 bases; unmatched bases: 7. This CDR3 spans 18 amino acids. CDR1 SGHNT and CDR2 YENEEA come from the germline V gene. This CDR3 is CASSLDPGLAGGRETQYF. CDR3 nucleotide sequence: TGTGCCAGCAGCTTAGATCCCGGACTAGCGGGAGGGCGGGAGACCCAGTACTTC. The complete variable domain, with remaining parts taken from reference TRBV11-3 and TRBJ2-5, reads EAGVVQSPRYKIIEKKQPVAFWCNPISGHNTLYWYLQNLGQGPELLIRYENEEAVDDSQLPKDRFSAERLKGVDSTLKIQPAELGDSAVYLCASSLDPGLAGGRETQYFGPGTRLLVL.

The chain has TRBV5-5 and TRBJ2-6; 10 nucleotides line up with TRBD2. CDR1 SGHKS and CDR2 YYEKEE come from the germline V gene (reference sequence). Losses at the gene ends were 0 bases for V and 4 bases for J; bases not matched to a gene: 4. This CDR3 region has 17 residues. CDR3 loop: CASSLVSGRTGANVLTF. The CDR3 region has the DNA TGTGCCAGCAGCTTGGTTAGCGGGAGGACAGGGGCCAACGTCCTGACTTTC. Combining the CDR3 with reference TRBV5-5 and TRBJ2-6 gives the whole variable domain DAGVTQSPTHLIKTRGQQVTLRCSPISGHKSVSWYQQVLGQGPQFIFQYYEKEERGRGNFPDRFSARQFPNYSSELNVNALLLGDSALYLCASSLVSGRTGANVLTFGAGSRLTVL.

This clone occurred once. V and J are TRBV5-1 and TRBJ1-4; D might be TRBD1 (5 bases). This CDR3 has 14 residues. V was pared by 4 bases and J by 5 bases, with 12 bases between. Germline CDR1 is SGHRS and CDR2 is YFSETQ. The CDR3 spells CASSPIDRNEKLFF. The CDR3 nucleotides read TGCGCCAGCAGCCCCATAGACAGAAATGAAAAACTGTTTTTT.

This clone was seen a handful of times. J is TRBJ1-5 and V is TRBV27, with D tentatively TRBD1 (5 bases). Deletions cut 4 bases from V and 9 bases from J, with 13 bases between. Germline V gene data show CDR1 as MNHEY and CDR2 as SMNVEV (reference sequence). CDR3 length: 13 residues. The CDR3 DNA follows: TGTGCCAGCAGTTCAGGCAGGGTGAGGCCCCAGCATTTT. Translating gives CASSSGRVRPQHF.

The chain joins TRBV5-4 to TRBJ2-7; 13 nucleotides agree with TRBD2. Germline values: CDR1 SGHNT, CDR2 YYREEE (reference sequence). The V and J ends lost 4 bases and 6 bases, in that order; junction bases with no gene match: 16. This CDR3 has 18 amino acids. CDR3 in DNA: TGTGCCAGCAGCCGGGGACTAGCGGGACTTAGTTTCAAGGTCGAGCAGTACTTC. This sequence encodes CASSRGLAGLSFKVEQYF.

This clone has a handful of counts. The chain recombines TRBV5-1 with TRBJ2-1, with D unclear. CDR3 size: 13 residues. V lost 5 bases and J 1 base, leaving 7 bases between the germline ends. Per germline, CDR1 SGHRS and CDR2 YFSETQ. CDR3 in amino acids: CASSSRSYNEQFF. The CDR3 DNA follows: TGCGCCAGCAGTTCTAGATCCTACAATGAGCAGTTCTTC.

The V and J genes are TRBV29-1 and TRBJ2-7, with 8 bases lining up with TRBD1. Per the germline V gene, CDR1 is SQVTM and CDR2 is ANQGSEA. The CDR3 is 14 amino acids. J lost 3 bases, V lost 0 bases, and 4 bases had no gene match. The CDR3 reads CSVEETTGGYEQYF. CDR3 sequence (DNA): TGCAGCGTTGAAGAAACAACAGGGGGCTACGAGCAGTACTTC.

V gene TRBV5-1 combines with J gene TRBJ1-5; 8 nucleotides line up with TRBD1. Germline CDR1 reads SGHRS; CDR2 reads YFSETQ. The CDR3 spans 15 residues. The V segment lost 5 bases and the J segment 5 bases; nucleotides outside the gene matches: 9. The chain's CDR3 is CASSSGTGGDQPQHF. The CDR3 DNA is TGCGCCAGCAGTTCGGGTACAGGGGGGGATCAGCCCCAGCATTTT.

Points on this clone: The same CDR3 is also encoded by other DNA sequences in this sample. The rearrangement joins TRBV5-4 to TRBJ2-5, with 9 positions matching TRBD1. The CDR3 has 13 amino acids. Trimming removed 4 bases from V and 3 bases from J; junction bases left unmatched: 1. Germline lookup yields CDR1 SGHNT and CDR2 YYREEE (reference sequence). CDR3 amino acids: CASSRDREETQYF. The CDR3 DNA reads TGTGCCAGCAGCCGGGACAGGGAAGAGACCCAGTACTTC.

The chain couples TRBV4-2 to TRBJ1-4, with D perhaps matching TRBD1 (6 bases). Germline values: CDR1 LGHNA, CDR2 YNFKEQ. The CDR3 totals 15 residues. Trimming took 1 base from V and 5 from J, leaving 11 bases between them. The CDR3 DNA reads TGTGCCAGCAGCCAAGTTAGGGGGGGAAATGAAAAACTGTTTTTT. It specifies CASSQVRGGNEKLFF.

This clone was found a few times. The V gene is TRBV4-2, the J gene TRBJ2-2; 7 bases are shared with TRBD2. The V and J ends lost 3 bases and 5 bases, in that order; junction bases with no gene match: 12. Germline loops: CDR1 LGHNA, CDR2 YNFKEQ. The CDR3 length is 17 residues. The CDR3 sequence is CASSHHRGGSGTGELFF. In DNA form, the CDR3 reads TGTGCCAGCAGCCATCACCGGGGAGGGAGTGGAACCGGGGAGCTGTTTTTT.

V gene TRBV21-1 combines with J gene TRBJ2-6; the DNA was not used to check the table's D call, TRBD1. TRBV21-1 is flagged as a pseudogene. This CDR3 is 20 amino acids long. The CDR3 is CASSKRWTGSRLGGANVLTF. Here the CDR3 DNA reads TGTGCCAGCAGCAAACGGTGGACAGGGAGCCGGTTGGGAGGGGCCAACGTCCTGACTTTC.

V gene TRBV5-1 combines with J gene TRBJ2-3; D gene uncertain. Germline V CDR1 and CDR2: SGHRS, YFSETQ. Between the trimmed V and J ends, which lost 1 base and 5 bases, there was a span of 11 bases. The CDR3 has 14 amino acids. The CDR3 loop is CASSLNDLGDTQYF. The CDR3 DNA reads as TGCGCCAGCAGCTTGAACGACTTGGGAGATACGCAGTATTTT.